One sample yielded the 28 T cell receptor beta chains listed below, sequenced in a study of naive and memory T cell subsets. Both TRBC1 and TRBC2 were covered by a beta constant-region primer of two equimolar oligonucleotides. TCRdb analysed the UMI-ligation and nested PCR reads with MiXCR anew, one entry per CDR3 protein. The sample yields about 85,000 distinct CDR3 sequences, around 13% seen once. The sample comprised central memory CD4+ T cells from blood. The receptors derive from a human donor in good health.

The J gene is TRBJ1-1, the V gene TRBV29-1, with a tentative D call TRBD1 (6 bases). With 7 bases removed from V and 4 bases from J, the gap between germline ends came to 13 bases. Germline assignment: CDR1 SQVTM and CDR2 ANQGSEA. The CDR3 spans 12 residues. Here the CDR3 DNA reads TGCAGCGGCATGAGGGGGACCACTGAAGCTTTCTTT. This translates into CSGMRGTTEAFF.

The chain recombines TRBV12-3 or TRBV12-4 with TRBJ2-2; possibly TRBD1 for D (6 bases). The V gene lost 6 bases and the J gene lost 5 bases, with 19 bases spanning the gap. The CDR3 contains 16 residues. CDR3 in DNA: TGTGCCAGCAGGAACTCCCCGGGACAATTTACCGGGGAGCTGTTTTTT. Translated, it gives CASRNSPGQFTGELFF.

The V gene is TRBV20-1, the J gene TRBJ2-2; D perhaps matches TRBD1 (6 bases). V was clipped by 1 base and J by 0 bases, with 9 bases between them. Germline V gives CDR1 DFQATT, CDR2 SNEGSKA (reference sequence). CDR3 length equals 15 residues. The CDR3 nucleotides are TGCAGTGCTAGAGTTTCAGGGGCGAACACCGGGGAGCTGTTTTTT. It translates to CSARVSGANTGELFF.

This clonotype was seen a few times. The V and J genes are TRBV20-1 and TRBJ2-2; a weak D match, TRBD2 (6 bases). Germline-derived CDR1 and CDR2 are DFQATT and SNEGSKA (reference sequence). The CDR3 loop spans 16 amino acids. Trimming shortened V by 0 bases and J by 1 base, and 12 bases separated the two germline ends. Here the CDR3 reads CSARDLTSGNTGELFF. CDR3 in DNA: TGCAGTGCTAGAGATCTGACTAGTGGGAACACCGGGGAGCTGTTTTTT.

The CDR3: CASSRSSGSTTIELPVMGETQYF. The CDR3 nucleotides read TGTGCCAGCAGCAGATCTTCCGGGAGTACTACTATCGAACTGCCCGTGATGGGGGAGACCCAGTACTTC. The chain has TRBV21-1 and TRBJ2-5; TRBD2 is the table's D call, not checked against the DNA. TRBV21-1 is listed as a pseudogene. This CDR3 has 23 residues.

This clonotype was observed at least ten times. V is TRBV20-1 and J is TRBJ2-7, with 7 bases aligning to TRBD1. Losses at the gene ends were 5 bases for V and 2 bases for J; bases not matched to a gene: 9. The germline V gene encodes CDR1 DFQATT and CDR2 SNEGSKA (reference sequence). The CDR3 loop spans 14 amino acids. The CDR3 loop reads CSAGGVQGAYEQYF. CDR3 nucleotides: TGCAGTGCTGGAGGTGTGCAGGGGGCCTACGAGCAGTACTTC.

The V and J genes are TRBV9 and TRBJ2-3; D gene uncertain. The CDR3 extends over 14 amino acids. CDR1 is SGDLS, CDR2 YYNGEE, per germline. V was cut by 7 bases and J by 2 bases, with 14 bases left in between. In nucleotides, the CDR3 is TGTGCCAGCGGGCCTGCGCCGTACACAGATACGCAGTATTTT. Residues: CASGPAPYTDTQYF.

This chain links TRBV7-2 with TRBJ2-4; TRBD2 aligns across 12 bases. Germline lookup yields CDR1 SGHTA and CDR2 FQGNSA. The ends lost 4 bases at V and 2 bases at J; junction bases unmatched: 12. The CDR3 runs to 19 residues. The CDR3 reads CASSSYGLAGGPSKNIQYF. The CDR3 DNA reads as TGTGCCAGCAGCTCCTATGGCCTAGCGGGAGGGCCCTCCAAAAACATTCAGTACTTC.

This clonotype has just a few counts. Just one base apart from a much larger clone, this may be a read error. The chain uses TRBV20-1 and TRBJ2-3; 9 bases are shared with TRBD2. CDR3 size: 14 residues. CDR1 and CDR2 from the germline V gene are DFQATT and SNEGSKA (reference sequence). Trimming at V came to 4 bases and at J to 3 bases, leaving 5 bases not matched to a gene. The CDR3 bases are TGCAGTGCTACAAGCGGGAGGCGTACAGATACGCAGTATTTT. This translates into CSATSGRRTDTQYF.

The chain recombines TRBV10-3 with TRBJ2-3, with TRBD2 matching over 8 bases. Germline values: CDR1 ENHRY, CDR2 SYGVKD. Trimming removed 8 bases from V and 2 bases from J; junction bases left unmatched: 9. The length of the CDR3 is 15 residues. The CDR3 DNA follows: TGTGCCATCGGCTCGGGAGGGGAACCCACAGATACGCAGTATTTT. This gives the protein CAIGSGGEPTDTQYF.

This clonotype was seen a handful of times. The gene calls are TRBV5-1 and TRBJ2-1, with TRBD1 matching 7 bases. Germline lookup yields CDR1 SGHRS and CDR2 YFSETQ. V lost 0 bases and J lost 7; bases outside the gene matches: 4. The CDR3 covers 14 residues. This CDR3 is CASSLGQGGNEQFF. CDR3 DNA sequence: TGCGCCAGCAGCTTGGGACAGGGTGGGAATGAGCAGTTCTTC.

This clonotype was observed a few times. The rearrangement uses TRBV11-2 and TRBJ2-7; D is ambiguous. The CDR3 length is 14 residues. Germline V lookup: CDR1 SGHAT, CDR2 FQNNGV. The V and J ends lost 3 bases and 0 bases respectively, with 9 bases between them. CDR3 sequence reads: CASSFGQVSYEQYF. CDR3 sequence (DNA): TGTGCCAGCAGCTTTGGGCAAGTCTCCTACGAGCAGTACTTC.

The V and J genes are TRBV5-1 and TRBJ2-2; 8 bases are a match to TRBD1. The CDR3 is 16 amino acids. Germline trimming cut 4 bases from V and 0 bases from J; bases unmatched to any gene: 5. Germline-derived CDR1 and CDR2 are SGHRS and YFSETQ. The CDR3 loop reads CASSIAGGANTGELFF. DNA for the CDR3: TGCGCCAGCAGCATCGCAGGGGGCGCGAACACCGGGGAGCTGTTTTTT.

The chain combines TRBV7-9 with TRBJ1-4, with D possibly TRBD1 on 5 matching bases. Deletions cut 2 bases from V and 3 bases from J, with 7 bases between. CDR1 and CDR2 from the germline V gene are SEHNR and FQNEAQ (reference sequence). The CDR3 is 14 residues long. CDR3 sequence reads: CASSLQGSNEKLFF. DNA for the CDR3: TGTGCCAGCAGCTTACAGGGTTCTAATGAAAAACTGTTTTTT.

The chain joins TRBV5-1 to TRBJ1-1, with 8 bases matching TRBD1. V was pared by 0 bases and J by 3 bases, with 4 bases of the junction left unmatched. The CDR3 loop spans 15 amino acids. The germline CDR1 and CDR2 sequences are SGHRS and YFSETQ. Here the CDR3 DNA reads TGCGCCAGCAGCTTGGGACAGGGGTACGACACTGAAGCTTTCTTT. This sequence encodes CASSLGQGYDTEAFF.

In its sample, this clonotype was seen many times. The rearrangement uses TRBV6-5 and TRBJ1-1; 8 bases fit TRBD1. The CDR3 extends over 14 amino acids. V shed 3 bases and J 7 bases; nucleotides not matched to a gene: 7. Germline CDR1 is MNHEY and CDR2 is SVGAGI. The CDR3 loop is CASSYGRGRYEAFF. The CDR3, as DNA: TGTGCCAGCAGTTATGGCAGGGGGCGATATGAAGCTTTCTTT.

This clonotype has a count of ten or more. This chain connects TRBV7-9 to TRBJ1-4, with D possibly TRBD1 on 6 matching bases. Trimming stripped 6 bases from V and 4 bases from J, with 12 bases between. The CDR3 contains 14 residues. CDR1 is SEHNR, CDR2 FQNEAQ, per germline (reference sequence). CDR3 amino acids: CASSPGQSNEKLFF. CDR3 nucleotide sequence: TGTGCCAGCAGTCCAGGACAGAGTAATGAAAAACTGTTTTTT.

Only one count was recorded for this clonotype. CDR3 sequence reads: CASSGGTLNTGELFF. CDR3 sequence (DNA): TGTGCCAGCAGCGGAGGGACGCTTAACACCGGGGAGCTGTTTTTT. The chain uses TRBV5-4 and TRBJ2-2; perhaps TRBD2 as D (6 bases). Between the trimmed V and J ends, which lost 4 bases and 2 bases, there was a span of 12 bases. The germline gives CDR1 SGHNT, CDR2 YYREEE (reference sequence). The CDR3 contains 15 residues.

This chain connects TRBV29-1 to TRBJ2-7, with 8 bases matching TRBD1. CDR3 length: 13 amino acids. J gave up 5 bases and V 3 bases, and 6 bases lay outside the gene matches. Per germline, CDR1 SQVTM and CDR2 ANQGSEA. The CDR3 loop reads CSVDGQGGHEQYF. CDR3 nucleotides: TGCAGCGTTGATGGACAGGGAGGCCACGAGCAGTACTTC.

This clonotype has just a few counts. The J gene is TRBJ2-1, the V gene TRBV14, with D uncertain. Germline-derived CDR1 and CDR2 are SGHDN and FVKESK. CDR3 size: 16 residues. Trimming pared 5 bases from V and 2 bases from J, leaving 16 bases between. The CDR3, as DNA: TGTGCCAGCAGCTACCGCGTGACGGGTGCCTACAATGAGCAGTTCTTC. Protein sequence: CASSYRVTGAYNEQFF. Variable domain in full (rest from reference TRBV14 and TRBJ2-1): EAGVTQFPSHSVIEKGQTVTLRCDPISGHDNLYWYRRVMGKEIKFLLHFVKESKQDESGMPNNRFLAERTGGTYSTLKVQPAELEDSGVYFCASSYRVTGAYNEQFFGPGTRLTVL.

This clonotype was counted only a few times. V and J are TRBV5-6 and TRBJ1-1; 12 bases fit TRBD1. This CDR3 is 15 amino acids long. Germline V lookup: CDR1 SGHDT, CDR2 YYEEEE. J was trimmed by 7 bases and V by 4 bases; bases with no gene match: 8. CDR3 nucleotides: TGTGCCAGCAGCCCCGTCGGGACAGGGGGCGGTGAAGCTTTCTTT. It codes for CASSPVGTGGGEAFF. The full variable domain, completed using reference TRBV5-6 and TRBJ1-1, is DAGVTQSPTHLIKTRGQQVTLRCSPKSGHDTVSWYQQALGQGPQFIFQYYEEEERQRGNFPDRFSGHQFPNYSSELNVNALLLGDSALYLCASSPVGTGGGEAFFGQGTRLTVV.

This clonotype was seen at least ten times. V gene TRBV10-3 combines with J gene TRBJ2-2, with 7 bases identical to TRBD1. CDR1 is ENHRY and CDR2 is SYGVKD in the germline V gene. The trim removed 4 bases at V and 7 bases at J, leaving 6 bases unmatched. The CDR3 is 14 residues long. The DNA of the CDR3 is TGTGCCATCAGTGGGGACAGCGGCGGCGGGGAGCTGTTTTTT. Translation gives CAISGDSGGGELFF.

In this sample, this clonotype turned up a few times. The chain links TRBV14 to TRBJ2-5, with D tentatively TRBD1 or TRBD2 (5 bases each). Germline V lookup: CDR1 SGHDN, CDR2 FVKESK. Trimming shortened V by 4 bases and J by 7 bases, and 19 bases separated the two germline ends. CDR3 length: 15 amino acids. The CDR3 protein is CASSPRSLGVGTQYF. CDR3 nucleotide sequence: TGTGCCAGCAGCCCCAGGTCCTTGGGGGTCGGGACCCAGTACTTC.

This chain links TRBV28 with TRBJ2-3; 7 bases agree with TRBD2. The V gene's germline CDR1 is MDHEN and CDR2 SYDVKM. The CDR3 loop spans 14 amino acids. J was trimmed by 1 base and V by 7 bases; bases with no gene match: 5. CDR3 sequence reads: CASIALAGTDTQYF. The CDR3 coding sequence is TGTGCCAGCATAGCGCTAGCGGGCACAGATACGCAGTATTTT.

The chain joins TRBV13 to TRBJ2-7; the D call may be TRBD1 or TRBD2 (5 bases each). With 5 bases removed from V and 1 base from J, the gap between germline ends came to 12 bases. CDR1 is PRHDT, CDR2 FYEKMQ, per germline (reference sequence). The CDR3 has 14 residues. For the CDR3, the DNA is TGTGCCAGCAGCCAGGGACGGCCGTCCTACGAGCAGTACTTC. Its protein product is CASSQGRPSYEQYF.

The V gene is TRBV4-2, the J gene TRBJ1-5; D perhaps matches TRBD1 (6 bases). This CDR3 comprises 16 residues. Germline V gene data show CDR1 as LGHNA and CDR2 as YNFKEQ. V was clipped by 0 bases and J by 3 bases, with 12 bases between them. CDR3 sequence: CASSQDIGQTNQPQHF. CDR3 in DNA: TGTGCCAGCAGCCAAGATATCGGACAGACCAATCAGCCCCAGCATTTT.

The chain has TRBV6-5 and TRBJ2-2; 8 bases match TRBD2. The CDR3 has 15 amino acids. V trimming: 6 bases; J trimming: 2 bases; junction bases outside the gene matches: 5. The germline CDR1 and CDR2 sequences are MNHEY and SVGAGI. The CDR3 protein is CASSVAGRNTGELFF. CDR3 nucleotides: TGTGCCAGCAGCGTAGCGGGGCGAAACACCGGGGAGCTGTTTTTT.

The chain has TRBV18 and TRBJ1-2, with TRBD1 matching 7 bases. The V gene end was trimmed by 3 bases and the J gene end by 4 bases; junction bases not matched to a gene: 8. CDR1 is KGHSH and CDR2 is LQKENI in the germline V gene. This CDR3 contains 15 residues. The CDR3 DNA reads TGTGCCAGCTCACCGAACAGGGGTGGGAGCTATGGCTACACCTTC. It codes for CASSPNRGGSYGYTF.